This T cell receptor beta chain was captured by sequencing in a study of technical replicates of blood from a handful of donors. Assay: immunoSEQ multiplex PCR; the TCRdb copy retains only in-frame clones and omits some. The sample holds about 59,000 clones, around 95% seen once. CDR1 SNHLY and CDR2 FYNNEI come from the germline V gene. The CDR3 is made up of 12 amino acids. V lost 3 bases to trimming and J lost 7 bases, with 9 bases between them. Sequencing was performed on PBMCs. The chain links TRBV2 to TRBJ1-1, with D possibly matching TRBD1 (5 bases). The clonotype was recovered from a human donor in good health. Some clones in this sample may be carry-over from other donors' samples. CDR3 amino acids: CASSEVGVEAFF. The CDR3 nucleotides are TGTGCCAGCAGTGAGGTAGGGGTTGAAGCTTTCTTT.